Presented here are 6 T cell receptor beta chains from one specimen sequenced in a study of T cells in tuberculosis. Produced via immunoSEQ multiplex PCR; TCRdb's table is partial and in-frame only. Altogether over 30,000 clones are present, less than 95% being singletons, with the ten largest covering approximately 7.5%. The sequenced sample was PBMCs. The receptors were gathered from a donor aged 10-35 years with latent tuberculosis or without tuberculosis infection. Some clones in this sample may be carry-over from other donors' samples.

The chain uses TRBV5-4 and TRBJ1-4; a possible D gene is TRBD1 (6 bases). From germline, CDR1 is SGHNT and CDR2 YYREEE (reference sequence). The CDR3 runs 19 residues. The germline V and J ends were trimmed by 0 bases and 6 bases, with 24 bases remaining between them. The CDR3 coding sequence is TGTGCCAGCAGCTTGGGCTCATTGGGGGCAGAGGGAGAAGATGAAAAACTGTTTTTT. Its protein product is CASSLGSLGAEGEDEKLFF. The full variable domain, its missing parts supplied by reference TRBV5-4 and TRBJ1-4, is ETGVTQSPTHLIKTRGQQVTLRCSSQSGHNTVSWYQQALGQGPQFIFQYYREEENGRGNFPPRFSGLQFPNYSSELNVNALELDDSALYLCASSLGSLGAEGEDEKLFFGSGTQLSVL.

The rearrangement joins TRBV6-1 to TRBJ2-2, with a weak D call TRBD1 (5 bases). The germline V gene has CDR1 MNHNS and CDR2 SASEGT. With 3 bases removed from V and 6 bases from J, the gap between germline ends came to 8 bases. This CDR3 contains 13 residues. CDR3 loop: CASSDQGAGELFF. In DNA, the CDR3 is TGTGCCAGCAGTGATCAGGGTGCCGGGGAGCTGTTTTTT.

V gene TRBV10-3 combines with J gene TRBJ1-2; a weak D match, TRBD1 (6 bases). The CDR3 spans 13 residues. Germline values: CDR1 ENHRY, CDR2 SYGVKD. The V gene lost 5 bases and the J gene lost 4 bases, with 11 bases spanning the gap. This CDR3 reads CAISREGGYGYTF. For the CDR3, the DNA is TGTGCCATCAGTCGTGAAGGGGGCTATGGCTACACCTTC.

The genes are TRBV27 and TRBJ1-2, with D possibly TRBD1 on 6 matching bases. Germline lookup yields CDR1 MNHEY and CDR2 SMNVEV (reference sequence). CDR3 size: 12 residues. V was pared by 10 bases and J by 5 bases, with 14 bases between. CDR3 region: CAIFRGGYGYTF. The CDR3 coding sequence is TGTGCCATCTTCAGGGGCGGATATGGCTACACCTTC.

V and J are TRBV4-1 and TRBJ2-7, with 13 bases matching TRBD2. Germline V gives CDR1 MGHRA, CDR2 YSYEKL. Losses at the gene ends were 1 base for V and 3 bases for J; bases not matched to a gene: 9. This CDR3 spans 18 amino acids. The CDR3 DNA follows: TGCGCCAGCAGCCAAGTAGCGAGACTAGCGGGAGGATTCTACGAGCAGTACTTC. Translated: CASSQVARLAGGFYEQYF.

By its share, this clone is medium-sized. This chain links TRBV6-1 with TRBJ2-7; 12 bases are a match to TRBD2. This CDR3 region has 15 residues. Trimming cost V 6 bases and J 5 bases; bases outside gene matches: 8. Germline CDR1 reads MNHNS; CDR2 reads SASEGT. This chain's CDR3 is CASSLGLAGWNEQYF. CDR3 nucleotide sequence: TGTGCCAGCAGCCTCGGACTAGCGGGATGGAACGAGCAGTACTTC.